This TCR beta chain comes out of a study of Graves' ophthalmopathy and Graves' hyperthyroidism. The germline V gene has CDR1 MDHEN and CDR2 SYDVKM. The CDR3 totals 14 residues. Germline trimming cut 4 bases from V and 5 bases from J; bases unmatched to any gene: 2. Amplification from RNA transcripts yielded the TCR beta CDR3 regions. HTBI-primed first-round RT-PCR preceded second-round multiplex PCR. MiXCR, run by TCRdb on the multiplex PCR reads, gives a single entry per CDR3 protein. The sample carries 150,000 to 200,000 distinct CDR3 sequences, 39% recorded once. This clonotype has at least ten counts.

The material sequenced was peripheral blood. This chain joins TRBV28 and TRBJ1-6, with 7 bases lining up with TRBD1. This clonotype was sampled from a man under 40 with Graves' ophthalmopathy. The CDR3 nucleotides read TGTGCCAGCAGTTACAGGGGACATAATTCACCCCTCCACTTT. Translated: CASSYRGHNSPLHF.